This record looks at one T cell receptor beta chain sequence and its context. Its antigen is undetermined. Treatment given: about 20 received Ad26.COV2.S at low or high dose, single or two shots; about 5 received placebo; per-sample allocation not given. Sampling was performed 63 days after the first vaccine or placebo injection. The CDR3 covers 14 residues. Germline CDR1 is MNHEY and CDR2 is SVGAGI. V trimming: 8 bases; J trimming: 8 bases; junction bases outside the gene matches: 6. These data are taken from a study of Ad26.COV2.S vaccination and SARS-CoV-2 variants. Study-wide context: Donor got 5x10^10 or 1x10^11 viral particles of Ad26.COV2.S.

Study observations and caveats: Total T cell responses, in the TCR breadth and depth analyses, may have been underestimated.

Sequencing used immunoSEQ multiplex PCR; TCRdb keeps in-frame clones, though not all of them. The table lists more than 300,000 clones, about 82% of them singletons. This clonotype was sampled from a person between 18 and 65 years old who received the Ad26.COV2.S COVID-19 vaccine or a placebo. The sample here was peripheral blood, taken in a trial of Ad26.COV2.S vaccine versus placebo. The rearrangement links TRBV6-5 to TRBJ2-3; the match to TRBD2 covers 14 bases. Here the CDR3 reads CASRGLAGGRTQYF. DNA for the CDR3: TGTGCCAGCCGAGGACTAGCGGGGGGCCGTACGCAGTATTTT.